The sequence of this T cell receptor (beta chain) was determined in a study of CD8+CD57+ T cells in acquired aplastic anemia. Sequencing involved patients with CD8+CD57+ cell expansion previously shown by flow cytometry. The V gene's germline CDR1 is ENHRY and CDR2 SYGVKD. Unmatched junction bases numbered 7, after V lost 10 bases and J lost 7 bases. This CDR3 is built from 12 residues. TCR beta VDJ combinations and CDR3 sequences were profiled from genomic DNA. TCRdb itself ran the reads through MiXCR, one entry per CDR3 protein. This table has fewer than 250,000 distinct CDR3 sequences, about half appearing once.

The TCR sequence derives from a human donor with aplastic anemia. Sequences were obtained from sorted CD4+, CD8+, or CD8+CD57+ T cells (not recorded which) from PBMCs. J is TRBJ2-5 and V is TRBV10-3; 9 nucleotides line up with TRBD1. CDR3 nucleotides: TGTGCCACCTGGGAGACAGGGGGGACCCAGTACTTC. Protein: CATWETGGTQYF.